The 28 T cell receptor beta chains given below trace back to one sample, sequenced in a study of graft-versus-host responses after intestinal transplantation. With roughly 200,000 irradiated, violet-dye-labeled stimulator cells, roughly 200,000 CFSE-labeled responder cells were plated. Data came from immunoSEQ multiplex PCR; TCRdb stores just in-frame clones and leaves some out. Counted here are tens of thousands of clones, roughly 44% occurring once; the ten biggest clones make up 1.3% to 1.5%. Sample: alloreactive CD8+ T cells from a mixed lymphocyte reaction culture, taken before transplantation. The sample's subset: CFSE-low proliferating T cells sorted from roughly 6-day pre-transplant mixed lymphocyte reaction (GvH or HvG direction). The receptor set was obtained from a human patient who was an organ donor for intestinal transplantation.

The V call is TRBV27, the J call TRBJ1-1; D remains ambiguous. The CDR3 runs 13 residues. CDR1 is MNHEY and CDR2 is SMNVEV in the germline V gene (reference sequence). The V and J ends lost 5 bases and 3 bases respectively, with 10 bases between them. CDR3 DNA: TGTGCCAGCAGTCGAGGGCCATACACTGAAGCTTTCTTT. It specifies CASSRGPYTEAFF.

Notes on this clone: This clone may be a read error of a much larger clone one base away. The CDR3 reads CAGSLVDTFNEQYF. The CDR3 DNA is TGTGCCGGCAGCCTCGTGGACACGTTCAACGAGCAGTACTTC. The chain has TRBV6-1 and TRBJ2-7; maybe TRBD1 (5 bases). The CDR3 has 14 residues. The germline CDR1 and CDR2 sequences are MNHNS and SASEGT.

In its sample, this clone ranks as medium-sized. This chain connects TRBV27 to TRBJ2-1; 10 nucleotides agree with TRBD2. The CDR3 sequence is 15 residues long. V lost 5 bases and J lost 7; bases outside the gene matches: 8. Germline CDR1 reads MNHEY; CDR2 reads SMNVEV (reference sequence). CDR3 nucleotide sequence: TGTGCCAGCAGTCAACTAGCGGGGCTTTGGAATGAGCAGTTCTTC. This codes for CASSQLAGLWNEQFF.

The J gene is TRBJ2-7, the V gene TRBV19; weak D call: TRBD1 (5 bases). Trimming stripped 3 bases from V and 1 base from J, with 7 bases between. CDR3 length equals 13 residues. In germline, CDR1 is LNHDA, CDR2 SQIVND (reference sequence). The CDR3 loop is CASSIWTSYEQYF. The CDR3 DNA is TGTGCCAGTAGTATCTGGACATCCTACGAGCAGTACTTC.

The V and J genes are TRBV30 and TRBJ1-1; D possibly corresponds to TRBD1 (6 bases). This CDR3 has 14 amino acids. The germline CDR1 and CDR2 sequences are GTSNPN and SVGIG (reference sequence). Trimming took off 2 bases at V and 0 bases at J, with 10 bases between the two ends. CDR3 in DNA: TGTGCCTGGAGTACGGGACACCTGAACACTGAAGCTTTCTTT. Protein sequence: CAWSTGHLNTEAFF.

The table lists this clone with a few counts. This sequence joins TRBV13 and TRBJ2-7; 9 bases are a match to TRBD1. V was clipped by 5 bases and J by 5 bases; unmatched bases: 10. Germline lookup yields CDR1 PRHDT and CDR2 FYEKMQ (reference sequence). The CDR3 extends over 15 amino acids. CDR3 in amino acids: CASSHSGTGSHEQYF. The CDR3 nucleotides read TGTGCCAGCAGCCACTCCGGGACAGGGTCCCACGAGCAGTACTTC.

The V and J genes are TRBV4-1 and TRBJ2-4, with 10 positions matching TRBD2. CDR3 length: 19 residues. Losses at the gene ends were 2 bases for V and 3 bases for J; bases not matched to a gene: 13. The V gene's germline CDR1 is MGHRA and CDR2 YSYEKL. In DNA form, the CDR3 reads TGCGCCAGCAGCCAAAGATGGGGGCTAGCGGGAGCAGACAAAAACATTCAGTACTTC. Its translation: CASSQRWGLAGADKNIQYF.

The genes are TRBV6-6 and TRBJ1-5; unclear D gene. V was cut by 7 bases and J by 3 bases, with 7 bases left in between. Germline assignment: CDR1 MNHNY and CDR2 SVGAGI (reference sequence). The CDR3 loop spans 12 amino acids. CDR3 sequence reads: CASNIFNQPQHF. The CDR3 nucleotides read TGTGCCAGCAACATTTTCAATCAGCCCCAGCATTTT.

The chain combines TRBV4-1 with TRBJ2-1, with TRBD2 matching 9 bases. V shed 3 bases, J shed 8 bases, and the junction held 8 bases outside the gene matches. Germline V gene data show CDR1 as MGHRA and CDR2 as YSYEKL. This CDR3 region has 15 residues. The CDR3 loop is CASSQPGLARDEQFF. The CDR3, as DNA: TGCGCCAGCAGCCAGCCGGGACTAGCTCGGGATGAGCAGTTCTTC.

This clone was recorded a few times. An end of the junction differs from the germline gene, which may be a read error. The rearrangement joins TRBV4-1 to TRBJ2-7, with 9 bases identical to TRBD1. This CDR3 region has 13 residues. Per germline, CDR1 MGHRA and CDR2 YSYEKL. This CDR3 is CASSHRTGGVGYF. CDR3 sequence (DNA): TGTGCCAGCAGCCACAGAACAGGGGGCGTCGGATACTTC.

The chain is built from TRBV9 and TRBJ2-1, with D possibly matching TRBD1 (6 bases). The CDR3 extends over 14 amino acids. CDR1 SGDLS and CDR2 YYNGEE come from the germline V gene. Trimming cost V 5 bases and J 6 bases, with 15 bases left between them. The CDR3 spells CASSNYRERNEQFF. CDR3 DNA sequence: TGTGCCAGCAGTAATTACAGGGAACGCAATGAGCAGTTCTTC.

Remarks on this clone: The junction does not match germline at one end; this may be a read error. The CDR3 DNA follows: TGTGCCAGCAGCCCTGATGGGGCCGGGGAGCTGTTTTTT. It yields the protein CASSPDGAGELFF. The V and J genes are TRBV4-1 and TRBJ2-2, with unresolved D. CDR3 size: 13 residues. Germline V gene lookup returns CDR1 MGHRA and CDR2 YSYEKL.

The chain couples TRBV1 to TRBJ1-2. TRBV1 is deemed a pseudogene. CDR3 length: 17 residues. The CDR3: CTSRIVGLCERTYGYTF. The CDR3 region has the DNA TGCACCAGCAGGATAGTAGGTTTGTGCGAAAGGACCTATGGCTACACCTTC.

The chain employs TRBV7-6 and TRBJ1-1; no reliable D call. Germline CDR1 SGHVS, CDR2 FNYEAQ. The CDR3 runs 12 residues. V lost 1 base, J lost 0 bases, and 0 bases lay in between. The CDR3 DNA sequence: TGTGCCAGCAGCTTAGTGAACACTGAAGCTTTCTTT. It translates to CASSLVNTEAFF.

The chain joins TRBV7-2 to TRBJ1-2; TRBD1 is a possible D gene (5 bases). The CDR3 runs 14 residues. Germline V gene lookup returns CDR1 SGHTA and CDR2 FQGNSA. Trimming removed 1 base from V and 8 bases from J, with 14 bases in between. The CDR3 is CASSLDGGGIGYTF. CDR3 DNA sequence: TGTGCCAGCAGCTTAGATGGCGGGGGTATCGGCTACACCTTC.

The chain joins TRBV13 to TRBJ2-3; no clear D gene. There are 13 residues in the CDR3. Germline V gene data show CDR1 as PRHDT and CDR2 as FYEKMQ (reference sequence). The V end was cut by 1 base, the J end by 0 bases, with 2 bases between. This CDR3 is CASSLESTDTQYF. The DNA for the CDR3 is TGTGCCAGCAGCTTAGAGAGCACAGATACGCAGTATTTT.

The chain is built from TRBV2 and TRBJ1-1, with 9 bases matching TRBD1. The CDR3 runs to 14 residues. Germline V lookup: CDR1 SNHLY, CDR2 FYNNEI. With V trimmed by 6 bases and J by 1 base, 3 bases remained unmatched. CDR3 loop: CASSWGQGNTEAFF. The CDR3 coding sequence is TGTGCCAGCAGCTGGGGACAGGGGAACACTGAAGCTTTCTTT. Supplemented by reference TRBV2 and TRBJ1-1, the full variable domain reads EPEVTQTPSHQVTQMGQEVILRCVPISNHLYFYWYRQILGQKVEFLVSFYNNEISEKSEIFDDQFSVERPDGSNFTLKIRSTKLEDSAMYFCASSWGQGNTEAFFGQGTRLTVV.

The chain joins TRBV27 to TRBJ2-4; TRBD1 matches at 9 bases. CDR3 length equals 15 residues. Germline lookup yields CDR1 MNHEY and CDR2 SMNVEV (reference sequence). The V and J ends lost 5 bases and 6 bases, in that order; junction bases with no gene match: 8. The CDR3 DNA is TGTGCCAGCAGTCCATCAGGGACAGGGCGAAACATTCAGTACTTC. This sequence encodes CASSPSGTGRNIQYF.

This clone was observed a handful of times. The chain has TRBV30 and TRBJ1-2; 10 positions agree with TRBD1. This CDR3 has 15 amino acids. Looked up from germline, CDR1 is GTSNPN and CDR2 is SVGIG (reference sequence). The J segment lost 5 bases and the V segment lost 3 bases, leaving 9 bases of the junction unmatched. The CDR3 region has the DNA TGTGCCTGGAGCCCAACGACAGGGGGCGCGTATGGCTACACCTTC. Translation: CAWSPTTGGAYGYTF.

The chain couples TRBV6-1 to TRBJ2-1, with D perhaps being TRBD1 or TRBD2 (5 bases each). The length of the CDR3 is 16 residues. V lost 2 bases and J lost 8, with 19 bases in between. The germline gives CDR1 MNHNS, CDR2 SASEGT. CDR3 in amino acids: CASSELFAEVGDEQFF. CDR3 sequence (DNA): TGTGCCAGCAGTGAACTATTCGCCGAGGTGGGGGATGAGCAGTTCTTC.

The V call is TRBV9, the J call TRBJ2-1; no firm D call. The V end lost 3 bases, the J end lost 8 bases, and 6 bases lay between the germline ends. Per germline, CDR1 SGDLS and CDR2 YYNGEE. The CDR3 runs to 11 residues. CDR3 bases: TGTGCCAGCAGCGCACTTGATGAGCAGTTCTTC. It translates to CASSALDEQFF.

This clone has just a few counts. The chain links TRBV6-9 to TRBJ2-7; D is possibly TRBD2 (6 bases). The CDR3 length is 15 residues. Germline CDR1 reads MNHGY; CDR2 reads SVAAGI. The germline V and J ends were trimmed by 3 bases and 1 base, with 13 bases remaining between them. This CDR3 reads CASSYVGGESYEQYF. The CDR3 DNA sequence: TGTGCCAGCAGTTACGTCGGGGGAGAGTCCTACGAGCAGTACTTC.

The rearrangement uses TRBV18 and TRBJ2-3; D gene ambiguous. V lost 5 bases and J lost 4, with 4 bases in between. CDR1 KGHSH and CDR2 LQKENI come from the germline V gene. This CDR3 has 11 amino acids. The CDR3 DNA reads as TGTGCCAGCTCATGGGCAGATACGCAGTATTTT. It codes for CASSWADTQYF.

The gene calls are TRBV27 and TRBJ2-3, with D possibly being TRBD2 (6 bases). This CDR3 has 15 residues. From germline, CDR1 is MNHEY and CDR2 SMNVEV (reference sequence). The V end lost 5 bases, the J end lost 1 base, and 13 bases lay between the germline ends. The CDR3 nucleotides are TGTGCCAGCAGTCCCCCCCCTAGCGGCACAGATACGCAGTATTTT. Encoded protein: CASSPPPSGTDTQYF.

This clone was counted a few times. The CDR3 region is CASSRRRDEQFF. The DNA for the CDR3 is TGTGCCAGCAGCCGGAGGAGGGATGAGCAGTTCTTC. This chain links TRBV5-5 with TRBJ2-1, with a weak D call TRBD2 (6 bases). V was pared by 4 bases and J by 8 bases, with 10 bases between. There are 12 residues in the CDR3. Germline V CDR1 and CDR2: SGHKS, YYEKEE (reference sequence).

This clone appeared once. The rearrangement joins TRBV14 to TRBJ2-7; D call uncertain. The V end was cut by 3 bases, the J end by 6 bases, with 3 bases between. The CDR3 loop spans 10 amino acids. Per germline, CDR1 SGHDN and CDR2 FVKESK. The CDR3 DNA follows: TGTGCCAGCAGCCACTGCGAGCAGTACTTC. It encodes CASSHCEQYF.

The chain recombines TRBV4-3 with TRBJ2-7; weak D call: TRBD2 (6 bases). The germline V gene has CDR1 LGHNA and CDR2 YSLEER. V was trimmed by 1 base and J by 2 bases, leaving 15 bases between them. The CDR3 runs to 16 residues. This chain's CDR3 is CASSQVGSSAAYEQYF. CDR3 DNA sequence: TGCGCCAGCAGCCAAGTAGGATCTAGCGCCGCCTACGAGCAGTACTTC.

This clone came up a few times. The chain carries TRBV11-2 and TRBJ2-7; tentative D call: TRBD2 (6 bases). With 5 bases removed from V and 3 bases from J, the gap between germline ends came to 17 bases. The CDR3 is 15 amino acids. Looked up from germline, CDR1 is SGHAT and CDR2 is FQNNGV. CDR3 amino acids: CASSNGSRGDYEQYF. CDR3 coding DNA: TGTGCCAGCAGCAACGGCTCGCGCGGGGACTACGAGCAGTACTTC.